A selection of T cell receptor beta chains follows, all from one sample in a study of Tregs in tolerant kidney transplant recipients. Some clones are missing from TCRdb's copy, which holds only in-frame ones; the method was immunoSEQ multiplex PCR. The sample has tens of thousands of clones; 90% to 95% are singletons. This material consisted of CD4+ T cells from blood (PBMCs), taken 12 months after the transplant. The receptors stem from a human patient who received a combined kidney and bone marrow transplant. Some T cells may originate from the graft donor. CDR3s include the opening cysteine and the closing phenylalanine or tryptophan. The order of the fields is J gene, V gene, D gene, clone size, CDR3 DNA, CDR3 protein. D genes are given only for firm matches. Size is omitted from some rows. Given values are once, few, many or a class for expanded clones.

J: TRBJ2-1
V: TRBV6-5
D: .
size: .
DNA: TGTGCCAGCAGCTCACTAGTTTACAATGAGCAGTTCTTC
CDR3: CASSSLVYNEQFF

J: TRBJ1-3
V: TRBV7-6
D: TRBD1
size: .
DNA: TGTGCCAGCAGCTTCCAATACAGGGGCCTCCTCGGAAACACCATATATTTT
CDR3: CASSFQYRGLLGNTIYF

J: TRBJ1-1
V: TRBV14
D: TRBD1
size: .
DNA: TGTGCCAGCAGCCACGGACAGGGGACGGACACTGAAGCTTTCTTT
CDR3: CASSHGQGTDTEAFF

J: TRBJ1-2
V: TRBV29-1
D: .
size: once
DNA: TGCAGCGTTGAACTCTTAGAAGGGTGGGGGCAGGCCGTGGGCTACACCTTC
CDR3: CSVELLEGWGQAVGYTF

J: TRBJ2-1
V: TRBV10-2
D: TRBD2
size: .
DNA: TGCGCCAGCAAGACTAGCGGGGGGGGCAATGAGCAGTTCTTC
CDR3: CASKTSGGGNEQFF

J: TRBJ2-2
V: TRBV5-1
D: .
size: .
DNA: TGCGCCAGCAGCTTGGAGTCCACTAGCACCGGGGAGCTGTTTTTT
CDR3: CASSLESTSTGELFF

J: TRBJ2-5
V: TRBV30
D: .
size: .
DNA: TGTGCCTGGACCGGGATAGAGACCCAGTACTTC
CDR3: CAWTGIETQYF

J: TRBJ1-5
V: TRBV6-1
D: TRBD1
size: .
DNA: TGTGCCAGCACACTGACAGGGAGTAGCAATCAGCCCCAGCATTTT
CDR3: CASTLTGSSNQPQHF

J: TRBJ2-2
V: TRBV11-3
D: .
size: few
DNA: TGTGCCAGCAGCTTAGACGGCCGTAGCTCCGGGGAGCTGTTTTTT
CDR3: CASSLDGRSSGELFF

J: TRBJ1-3
V: TRBV9
D: .
size: .
DNA: TGTGCCAGCAGCGTAGCTGGGACAAACACTGGAAACACCATATATTTT
CDR3: CASSVAGTNTGNTIYF

J: TRBJ1-6
V: TRBV5-4
D: TRBD1
size: .
DNA: TGTGCCAGCAGCTCCGGACAGGGGCTGGGGCCGAATAATTCACCCCTCCACTTT
CDR3: CASSSGQGLGPNNSPLHF

J: TRBJ2-7
V: TRBV10-3
D: .
size: .
DNA: TGTGCCATCAGTGAGAAACTAGCTGTCCACGAGCAGTACTTC
CDR3: CAISEKLAVHEQYF

J: TRBJ2-7
V: TRBV19
D: TRBD1
size: once
DNA: TGTGCCAGTAGTACTTGGACAGGGGATCCCGAGCAGTACTTC
CDR3: CASSTWTGDPEQYF

J: TRBJ1-4
V: TRBV4-1
D: TRBD1
size: once
DNA: TGCGCCAGCAGAGGTGGCAGGGGGCTGGGGGGAGAAAAACTGTTTTTT
CDR3: CASRGGRGLGGEKLFF

J: TRBJ2-5
V: TRBV18
D: .
size: .
DNA: TGTGCCAGCTCACGGATGGACACCAACCAAGAGACCCAGTACTTC
CDR3: CASSRMDTNQETQYF

J: TRBJ2-1
V: TRBV21-1
D: .
size: .
DNA: TGTGCCGGCCGAAGCGGGCGAACTTACAATGAGCAGTTCTTC
CDR3: CAGRSGRTYNEQFF

J: TRBJ1-4
V: TRBV4-1
D: .
size: .
DNA: TGCGCCAGCAGCCTCCAGGAACAGGGAAGGGGGGAAAAACTGTTTTTT
CDR3: CASSLQEQGRGEKLFF

J: TRBJ2-7
V: TRBV10-3
D: .
size: .
DNA: TGTGCCTCCTCGCCCATTAGCGATGCCTACGAGCAGTACTTC
CDR3: CASSPISDAYEQYF

J: TRBJ2-7
V: TRBV4-1
D: .
size: .
DNA: TGCGCCAGCAGCCAAGATATCCGTCGTAGGCGGACAGTAGAGACTTACGAGCAGTACTTC
CDR3: CASSQDIRRRRTVETYEQYF

J: TRBJ1-2
V: TRBV18
D: .
size: once
DNA: TGTGCCAGCTTCCGTCAAACCAGGGATGGCTACACCTTC
CDR3: CASFRQTRDGYTF

J: TRBJ1-1
V: TRBV4-1
D: .
size: once
DNA: TGCGCCAGCAGCCAACCAACATCGCGGCAGGGTAATACTTTCTTT
CDR3: CASSQPTSRQGNTFF

J: TRBJ2-7
V: TRBV11-2
D: TRBD2
size: .
DNA: TGTGCCAGCAGCAAACTAGCGGGACACTCCTACGAGCAGTACTTC
CDR3: CASSKLAGHSYEQYF

J: TRBJ1-6
V: TRBV6-4
D: .
size: .
DNA: TGTGCCGGACCCCACCAGCATGTGGACCGGGACAACAATAATTCCCCCCTCCACTTT
CDR3: CAGPHQHVDRDNNNSPLHF

J: TRBJ2-2
V: TRBV5-1
D: .
size: once
DNA: TGCGCCAGCAGCTTGGTGGTCGGCGGGGAGCTGTTTTTT
CDR3: CASSLVVGGELFF

J: TRBJ2-1
V: TRBV7-9
D: TRBD1
size: once
DNA: TGTGCCAGCAGTCCGACGGGACAGGCCTACAATGAGCAGTTCTTC
CDR3: CASSPTGQAYNEQFF

J: TRBJ2-5
V: TRBV10-3
D: .
size: .
DNA: TGTGCCATCAGGGGGGGTGAGACCCAGTACTTC
CDR3: CAIRGGETQYF

J: TRBJ1-2
V: TRBV10-3
D: TRBD1
size: .
DNA: TGTGCCATCGATCCGGGACAGGGACTTGGCTACACCTTC
CDR3: CAIDPGQGLGYTF

J: TRBJ2-3
V: TRBV30
D: .
size: .
DNA: TGTGCCTGGAGTCCCCGGGGGACAGATACGCAGTATTTT
CDR3: CAWSPRGTDTQYF

J: TRBJ2-5
V: TRBV15
D: .
size: .
DNA: TGTGCCACCAGCAGAGATCTACGCGGGACCCAGTACTTC
CDR3: CATSRDLRGTQYF

J: TRBJ2-3
V: TRBV5-4
D: TRBD2
size: .
DNA: TGTGCCAGCAGTTTAGCGGGGGGGCCATATACGCAGTATTTT
CDR3: CASSLAGGPYTQYF

J: TRBJ2-7
V: TRBV19
D: TRBD1
size: .
DNA: TGTGCCAGTAGGCGGGACAGGGGTTCCTACGAGCAGTACTTC
CDR3: CASRRDRGSYEQYF

J: TRBJ2-1
V: TRBV5-1
D: .
size: once
DNA: TGCGCCAGCAGCTTGGGGAAAGGGGGGGTGAATGAGCAGTTCTTC
CDR3: CASSLGKGGVNEQFF

J: TRBJ2-1
V: TRBV2
D: TRBD2
size: .
DNA: TGTGCCAGCAGATTTCCGGGACTAGCGTTTTCCTACAATGAGCAGTTCTTC
CDR3: CASRFPGLAFSYNEQFF

J: TRBJ2-7
V: TRBV5-1
D: TRBD2
size: .
DNA: TGCGCCAGCAGTAAAGAAGGGCGGGAGAGGTCCTACGAGCAGTACTTC
CDR3: CASSKEGRERSYEQYF

J: TRBJ1-5
V: TRBV30
D: TRBD1
size: .
DNA: TGTGCCTGGAGTGCGGGACAGGGAGGGATTCAGCCCCAGCATTTT
CDR3: CAWSAGQGGIQPQHF

J: TRBJ2-5
V: TRBV4-2
D: TRBD2
size: once
DNA: TGTGCCAGCAGCCAAGGAGGACTAGCGGCCCTAGGGGGGGAGACCCAGTACTTC
CDR3: CASSQGGLAALGGETQYF

J: TRBJ2-3
V: TRBV7-2
D: TRBD1
size: .
DNA: TGTGCCAGCAGCCCCCGAAGGGGGCCAGATACGCAGTATTTT
CDR3: CASSPRRGPDTQYF

J: TRBJ2-1
V: TRBV11-2
D: .
size: .
DNA: TGTGCCAGCAGCTCACCGGGACTTGACAATGAGCAGTTCTTC
CDR3: CASSSPGLDNEQFF

J: TRBJ1-2
V: TRBV7-9
D: .
size: .
DNA: TGTGCCAGCAGCTTATTAACAGTTACTAACTATGGCTACACCTTC
CDR3: CASSLLTVTNYGYTF

J: TRBJ1-1
V: TRBV7-9
D: .
size: .
DNA: TGTGCCAGCAGCTTTACGGGTTTTGAAGCTTTCTTT
CDR3: CASSFTGFEAFF

J: TRBJ1-2
V: TRBV4-3
D: .
size: .
DNA: TGCGCCAGCAGCCATGTCGGGGGGATCCTCTATGGCTACACCTTC
CDR3: CASSHVGGILYGYTF

J: TRBJ1-4
V: TRBV19
D: .
size: .
DNA: TGTGCCAGTAGTAGGGTCGGGGCAACTAATGAAAAACTGTTTTTT
CDR3: CASSRVGATNEKLFF

J: TRBJ1-2
V: TRBV7-2
D: .
size: .
DNA: TGTGCCAGCAGCACTACAGGGACCGTCAGTGGCTACACCTTC
CDR3: CASSTTGTVSGYTF

J: TRBJ2-1
V: TRBV30
D: TRBD2
size: once
DNA: TGTGCCTGGAGTGTTCGCGCTAGCGGGAGGAATGAGCAGTTCTTC
CDR3: CAWSVRASGRNEQFF

J: TRBJ1-3
V: TRBV9
D: .
size: .
DNA: TGTGCCAGCAGTAAGCAGGGGAAACATTCTGGAAACACCATATATTTT
CDR3: CASSKQGKHSGNTIYF

J: TRBJ1-1
V: TRBV18
D: TRBD1
size: once
DNA: TGTGCCAGCTCACCGGTGGGGACAGGGGGGACTATGAACACTGAAGCTTTCTTT
CDR3: CASSPVGTGGTMNTEAFF

J: TRBJ2-3
V: TRBV18
D: TRBD2
size: .
DNA: TGTGCCAGCTCTCTTTTGTCGGGGGGGCCCTCAGATACGCAGTATTTT
CDR3: CASSLLSGGPSDTQYF

J: TRBJ2-2
V: TRBV4-2
D: TRBD2
size: .
DNA: TGTGCCAGCAGCCAAAGGCGGGGAGCGGGGGGGCCGGCCGGGGAGCTGTTTTTT
CDR3: CASSQRRGAGGPAGELFF

J: TRBJ2-7
V: TRBV6-7
D: TRBD2
size: .
DNA: TGTGCCAGCAGGACTAGCGGGATCAACGAGCAGTACTTC
CDR3: CASRTSGINEQYF

J: TRBJ1-2
V: TRBV18
D: .
size: .
DNA: TGTGCCAGCTCACAGGACAGTCCCAACTATGGCTACACCTTC
CDR3: CASSQDSPNYGYTF

J: TRBJ2-3
V: TRBV4-1
D: TRBD1
size: .
DNA: TGCGCCAGCAGCCAATCGGACAGGCTAGGCACAGATACGCAGTATTTT
CDR3: CASSQSDRLGTDTQYF

J: TRBJ1-4
V: TRBV7-2
D: .
size: .
DNA: TGTGCCAGCAGCTTAGTGGGCGGGGGAGGAGAAAAACTGTTTTTT
CDR3: CASSLVGGGGEKLFF